Listed below are T cell receptor beta chains from one sample, sequenced in a study of cytomegalovirus exposure and HLA in healthy donors. Sequencing was performed with immunoSEQ multiplex PCR; in TCRdb, only in-frame clones are kept and a portion is missing. In the table there are some 190,000 clones, over 80% of which are singletons. Input material: PBMCs. The receptors stem from a boy under 10 years old in good health and CMV-seronegative. Each CDR3 is given without its conserved first and last residue. Fields, in order: CDR3 protein, V gene.

CDR3aa: ASSLEGDRGTYYGYT
v_gene: TRBV13

CDR3aa: ASSLRQQPNNEQF
v_gene: TRBV5-8

CDR3aa: ASSLLNGQEITDTQY
v_gene: TRBV5-6

CDR3aa: ASSPLQGTGDTEAF
v_gene: TRBV11-2

CDR3aa: ASSHALRTGELF
v_gene: TRBV4-3

CDR3aa: ASSERRGGIKNIQY
v_gene: TRBV6-1

CDR3aa: ASSLRGGFEQF
v_gene: TRBV7-2

CDR3aa: ASSNLYEAF
v_gene: TRBV2

CDR3aa: ASSPDNEQF
v_gene: TRBV19

CDR3aa: SVDFGDTEAF
v_gene: TRBV29-1

CDR3aa: ASSRNVAAYEQY
v_gene: TRBV7-6

CDR3aa: ASSFPRQGDNEKLF
v_gene: TRBV7-9

CDR3aa: ASSLVGGLAGIDEQF
v_gene: TRBV5-1

CDR3aa: ASSGPGQFGPLGYT
v_gene: TRBV2

CDR3aa: ASSLEGTGLGTEAF
v_gene: TRBV5-1

CDR3aa: ASSAGTGRHGYT
v_gene: TRBV2

CDR3aa: ASSADYPNTGELF
v_gene: TRBV9

CDR3aa: ASRLLAGRDTQY
v_gene: TRBV6-5

CDR3aa: ASSPGTGGFWGYT
v_gene: TRBV4-1

CDR3aa: SVIGTDYGYT
v_gene: TRBV29-1

CDR3aa: ASSETDSNLNYGYT
v_gene: TRBV2

CDR3aa: ASSLDSGSGNTIY
v_gene: TRBV7-2

CDR3aa: ASSQVGQAATNGKLF
v_gene: TRBV4-1

CDR3aa: ASSLVRGRGTEAF
v_gene: TRBV5-1

CDR3aa: AWSVRPGGGIGGYT
v_gene: TRBV30

CDR3aa: ASSESSGGELF
v_gene: TRBV10-1

CDR3aa: ASSLGTGNPYNEQF
v_gene: TRBV7-6

CDR3aa: ASSTPKLGREVNNEQF
v_gene: TRBV7-6

CDR3aa: ASSPREWAGPLDTQY
v_gene: TRBV2

CDR3aa: ASSKIGQGRGRGTEAF
v_gene: TRBV21-1

CDR3aa: ASSPWTGGKGEAF
v_gene: TRBV27

CDR3aa: ASSLNPGDTPQH
v_gene: TRBV5-5

CDR3aa: AISESSGGSNYGYT
v_gene: TRBV10-3

CDR3aa: ASSLWVRLASEGETQY
v_gene: TRBV7-2

CDR3aa: ASSFAGDLNQPQH
v_gene: TRBV5-1

CDR3aa: ASTGTGEGYT
v_gene: TRBV28

CDR3aa: ASSPGLAGGLDTQY
v_gene: TRBV11-1

CDR3aa: ASSGTGGKEQY
v_gene: TRBV2

CDR3aa: ASSGNRGEAF
v_gene: TRBV5-1

CDR3aa: ASSGTGNQPQH
v_gene: TRBV6-1

CDR3aa: ASSVAGGAVGEKLF
v_gene: TRBV9

CDR3aa: AWSRVRGSSYEQY
v_gene: TRBV30

CDR3aa: ASSGKRGRDILNSPLH
v_gene: TRBV19

CDR3aa: ASRAPAGNEQF
v_gene: TRBV19

CDR3aa: ASSPGLYNSPLH
v_gene: TRBV7-2

CDR3aa: ASSWEPGGRQPQH
v_gene: TRBV19

CDR3aa: ASSLITSGRLEQF
v_gene: TRBV13

CDR3aa: ASSPSQRGPIGEAF
v_gene: TRBV4-1

CDR3aa: ASSEASGGANEQF
v_gene: TRBV6-1

CDR3aa: ASSLVGFRNEQF
v_gene: TRBV5-5

CDR3aa: ASSQPGTVQETQY
v_gene: TRBV11-2

CDR3aa: ATEKDRDGYT
v_gene: TRBV21-1

CDR3aa: ASSTSGVPGELF
v_gene: TRBV19